What follows is one T cell receptor (beta chain) and its context. The antigen is unknown. Germline lookup yields CDR1 SGHAT and CDR2 FQNNGV. The trim removed 4 bases at V and 0 bases at J, leaving 6 bases unmatched. The CDR3 is 17 amino acids. Preparation of the TCRbeta library used unique molecular identifiers. TCRdb passed the PCR reads through MiXCR, listing each CDR3 protein once. The sample records roughly 790,000 distinct CDR3 sequences, roughly 15% being singletons. These data belong to a study of T-cell reconstitution after alpha-beta-depleted transplantation in children. Study-wide findings and caveats: Among T cells one year after transplant, newly produced cells accounted for most counts and diversity.

Sequenced material: PBMCs, mostly from graft donor cells, taken 360 days after TCRalphabeta/CD19-depleted stem cell transplant. This chain uses TRBV11-2 with TRBJ2-1; TRBD2 agrees at 10 bases. The sequence was obtained from a male patient under 18 who had a stem cell transplant for acute lymphoblastic leukemia, so the T cells may come from the graft donor. This chain's CDR3 is CASSYGLAASSYNEQFF. The CDR3 DNA is TGTGCCAGCAGCTATGGACTAGCGGCGAGCTCCTACAATGAGCAGTTCTTC.